This entry lists 27 T cell receptor beta chains sequenced from one sample in a study of OX40 agonist ivuxolimab in advanced cancers. Sequenced by immunoSEQ multiplex PCR; TCRdb stores in-frame clones only, minus some. The sample consists of roughly 20,000 clones, just under 85% of them appearing once. Sequenced material: CD4+ or CD8+ T cells sorted from blood, taken in a trial of the OX40 agonist ivuxolimab. The receptors were sampled from an adult with an advanced solid tumor such as melanoma, head and neck, liver or kidney cancer.

The V call is TRBV4-1, the J call TRBJ2-1; TRBD1 agrees at 10 bases. The CDR3 runs 17 residues. Germline lookup yields CDR1 MGHRA and CDR2 YSYEKL. V lost 3 bases and J lost 2; bases outside the gene matches: 7. CDR3 region: CASSHLDRGRTYNEQFF. CDR3 DNA sequence: TGCGCCAGCAGCCACCTCGACAGGGGGCGCACCTACAATGAGCAGTTCTTC.

This clone was observed a few times. V is TRBV30 and J is TRBJ1-1; D possibly corresponds to TRBD1 (6 bases). The germline V gene has CDR1 GTSNPN and CDR2 SVGIG (reference sequence). This CDR3 is 14 amino acids long. V lost 1 base, J lost 4 bases, and 13 bases lay in between. CDR3 DNA: TGTGCCTGGAGTGAGTGGGCAGGGGCCACTGAAGCTTTCTTT. Protein sequence: CAWSEWAGATEAFF.

V and J are TRBV28 and TRBJ1-6, with D uncertain. Deletions cut 3 bases from V and 8 bases from J, with 11 bases between. This CDR3 comprises 14 residues. Germline V gives CDR1 MDHEN, CDR2 SYDVKM. As DNA, the CDR3 is TGTGCCAGCAGTTTCTTCGGACGATATTCACCCCTCCACTTT. It encodes CASSFFGRYSPLHF.

The chain links TRBV5-6 to TRBJ2-2; D unclear. From germline, CDR1 is SGHDT and CDR2 YYEEEE. This CDR3 region has 16 residues. The V end lost 4 bases, the J end lost 1 base, and 14 bases lay between the germline ends. The CDR3 bases are TGTGCCAGCAGCACCCTAGAGAATCAGAACACCGGGGAGCTGTTTTTT. It translates to CASSTLENQNTGELFF.

CDR3 nucleotide sequence: TGTGCCTGGAGTTTCGGGGGGACCTACGAGCAGTACTTC. As protein: CAWSFGGTYEQYF. This chain links TRBV30 with TRBJ2-7; TRBD2 matches at 7 bases. Germline loops: CDR1 GTSNPN, CDR2 SVGIG (reference sequence). CDR3 length: 13 residues. V shed 2 bases, J shed 2 bases, and the junction held 3 bases outside the gene matches.

The chain carries TRBV7-3 and TRBJ2-2; no clear D gene. This CDR3 region has 13 residues. Trimming took 1 base from V and 8 from J, leaving 8 bases between them. Germline loops: CDR1 SGHTA, CDR2 FQGTGA. For the CDR3, the DNA is TGTGCCAGCAGCTTAATCGGGCCAGGGGAGCTGTTTTTT. Translating it yields CASSLIGPGELFF.

The V call is TRBV6-5, the J call TRBJ1-1; tentatively, D is TRBD1 (6 bases). The V gene's germline CDR1 is MNHEY and CDR2 SVGAGI. Trimming left V 1 base short and J 5 bases short, with 8 bases between. CDR3 length equals 13 residues. CDR3 loop: CASSYYDRTEAFF. Here the CDR3 DNA reads TGTGCCAGCAGTTACTACGACAGGACTGAAGCTTTCTTT.

The chain recombines TRBV6-6 with TRBJ1-5; D is undetermined. The CDR3 has 14 amino acids. Germline CDR1 is MNHNY and CDR2 is SVGAGI (reference sequence). Between the trimmed V and J ends, which lost 6 bases and 0 bases, there was a span of 9 bases. The CDR3 DNA is TGTGCCAGCAGAAACAGCGATAGCAATCAGCCCCAGCATTTT. Protein sequence: CASRNSDSNQPQHF.

J is TRBJ2-3 and V is TRBV6-1, with 7 bases that match TRBD1. CDR1 and CDR2 from the germline V gene are MNHNS and SASEGT. The CDR3 length is 13 residues. V dropped 7 bases and J dropped 5; count of bases not matched to a gene: 6. The DNA for the CDR3 is TGTGCCAGCACGTTGACAGGGCGAGATACGCAGTATTTT. The encoded protein is CASTLTGRDTQYF.

This chain connects TRBV7-2 to TRBJ2-4; tentatively, D is TRBD2 (5 bases). Trimming removed 5 bases from V and 9 bases from J, with 20 bases in between. The CDR3 runs 15 residues. Germline loops: CDR1 SGHTA, CDR2 FQGNSA. CDR3 sequence: CASSPTPILGVIQYF. In DNA form, the CDR3 reads TGTGCCAGCAGCCCAACCCCAATCCTCGGGGTCATTCAGTACTTC.

The rearrangement links TRBV23-1 to TRBJ2-2; possibly TRBD2 for D (6 bases). TRBV23-1 is known as an ORF, though its function is uncertain. V shed 0 bases and J shed 0 bases, with 20 bases lying between them. This CDR3 contains 20 residues. CDR3 amino acids: CASSQSPVPWGVSNTGELFF. The CDR3 bases are TGCGCCAGCAGTCAATCCCCTGTTCCTTGGGGGGTATCGAACACCGGGGAGCTGTTTTTT.

V and J are TRBV7-6 and TRBJ1-1; perhaps TRBD1 as D (6 bases). With 4 bases removed from V and 3 bases from J, the gap between germline ends came to 15 bases. Germline CDR1 SGHVS, CDR2 FNYEAQ. This CDR3 contains 15 residues. The CDR3 sequence is CASSCWAGVDTEAFF. CDR3 in DNA: TGTGCCAGCAGCTGCTGGGCAGGGGTTGACACTGAAGCTTTCTTT.

This chain links TRBV4-1 with TRBJ2-2, with a tentative D call TRBD1 (7 bases). V was trimmed by 2 bases and J by 0 bases, leaving 13 bases between them. Per germline, CDR1 MGHRA and CDR2 YSYEKL. The CDR3 is made up of 17 amino acids. CDR3 in DNA: TGCGCCAGCAGCCAATCTCCAGGGGGGACGAACACCGGGGAGCTGTTTTTT. It yields the protein CASSQSPGGTNTGELFF.

CDR3 sequence (DNA): TGTGCCAGCAGCTTAGGTCTGGGGTGGCGCCCGGGGAATGAGCAGTTCTTC. Amino acid sequence: CASSLGLGWRPGNEQFF. J is TRBJ2-1 and V is TRBV7-6, with D possibly matching TRBD2 (5 bases). Trimming took 1 base from V and 7 from J, leaving 20 bases between them. The length of the CDR3 is 17 residues. Germline CDR1 reads SGHVS; CDR2 reads FNYEAQ.

This clone was seen just once. One base away lies a much larger clone, so this may be a sequencing read error. The sample has other DNA sequences that encode this CDR3 too. The V gene is TRBV4-1, the J gene TRBJ2-7; D is unclear. This CDR3 region has 12 residues. Germline CDR1 is MGHRA and CDR2 is YSYEKL. With 0 bases removed from V and 3 bases from J, the gap between germline ends came to 3 bases. The CDR3 protein is CASSQDYYEQYF. The CDR3 bases are TGCGCCAGCAGCCAAGACTACTACGAGCAGTACTTC.

The chain recombines TRBV27 with TRBJ2-7, with D possibly being TRBD1 (6 bases). Germline V gene lookup returns CDR1 MNHEY and CDR2 SMNVEV (reference sequence). The V end lost 0 bases, the J end lost 3 bases, and 9 bases lay between the germline ends. The CDR3 runs 14 residues. CDR3 nucleotides: TGTGCCAGCAGTTTATCGATAGGGGGCTACGAGCAGTACTTC. This encodes CASSLSIGGYEQYF.

The rearrangement links TRBV6-5 to TRBJ2-3; perhaps TRBD1 as D (5 bases). The V end lost 6 bases, the J end lost 5 bases, and 18 bases lay between the germline ends. Germline V gene sequence: CDR1 MNHEY, CDR2 SVGAGI. The CDR3 loop spans 15 amino acids. This CDR3 reads CASSLSSQGIDTQYF. CDR3 DNA sequence: TGTGCCAGCAGCTTATCCTCCCAGGGAATAGATACGCAGTATTTT.

The chain uses TRBV5-6 and TRBJ2-1; maybe TRBD2 (6 bases). This CDR3 is built from 15 residues. V was shortened by 1 base and J by 5 bases, with 13 bases between the two germline ends. Germline assignment: CDR1 SGHDT and CDR2 YYEEEE. The chain's CDR3 is CASSLIRRDHNEQFF. CDR3 DNA sequence: TGTGCCAGCAGCTTGATCCGGCGGGATCACAATGAGCAGTTCTTC.

This clone is a singleton in its sample. The chain employs TRBV18 and TRBJ2-7; D is undetermined. Germline CDR1 is KGHSH and CDR2 is LQKENI. This CDR3 is built from 14 residues. V was cut by 2 bases and J by 3 bases, with 11 bases left in between. The CDR3 region is CASSPVRNLYEQYF. Here the CDR3 DNA reads TGTGCCAGCTCACCAGTTCGGAATCTCTACGAGCAGTACTTC.

The chain uses TRBV7-9 and TRBJ2-6; 10 bases match TRBD1. Per the germline V gene, CDR1 is SEHNR and CDR2 is FQNEAQ (reference sequence). J was trimmed by 3 bases and V by 5 bases; bases with no gene match: 4. The CDR3 runs to 16 residues. This CDR3 reads CASSRQGAGGANVLTF. The CDR3, as DNA: TGTGCCAGCAGCCGACAGGGGGCGGGTGGGGCCAACGTCCTGACTTTC. The entire variable domain, with the rest obtained from reference TRBV7-9 and TRBJ2-6, is as follows: DTGVSQNPRHKITKRGQNVTFRCDPISEHNRLYWYRQTLGQGPEFLTYFQNEAQLEKSRLLSDRFSAERPKGSFSTLEIQRTEQGDSAMYLCASSRQGAGGANVLTFGAGSRLTVL.

The rearrangement links TRBV18 to TRBJ1-5; possibly TRBD1 for D (6 bases). Germline CDR1 is KGHSH and CDR2 is LQKENI. The CDR3 length is 17 residues. Between the trimmed V and J ends, which lost 6 bases and 0 bases, there was a span of 18 bases. The CDR3 protein is CASSPDRSAYSNQPQHF. The CDR3 DNA reads as TGTGCCAGCTCCCCTGACAGGAGCGCTTATAGCAATCAGCCCCAGCATTTT. The entire variable domain, with the rest obtained from reference TRBV18 and TRBJ1-5, is as follows: NAGVMQNPRHLVRRRGQEARLRCSPMKGHSHVYWYRQLPEEGLKFMVYLQKENIIDESGMPKERFSAEFPKEGPSILRIQQVVRGDSAAYFCASSPDRSAYSNQPQHFGDGTRLSIL.

J is TRBJ2-7 and V is TRBV28; D may correspond to TRBD1 or TRBD2 (5 bases each). There are 13 residues in the CDR3. V lost 6 bases, J lost 3 bases, and 12 bases lay in between. Germline CDR1 and CDR2: MDHEN and SYDVKM. The CDR3 bases are TGTGCCAGCAGGGGGCGGGCAGACTACGAGCAGTACTTC. This sequence encodes CASRGRADYEQYF.

The DNA for the CDR3 is TGTGCCAGCAGTTACGATCATGTCGAGCAGTACTTC. This translates into CASSYDHVEQYF. The V gene is TRBV6-5, the J gene TRBJ2-7; D unclear. The V gene lost 2 bases and the J gene lost 6 bases, with 8 bases spanning the gap. The CDR3 extends over 12 amino acids. The germline gives CDR1 MNHEY, CDR2 SVGAGI.

The V gene is TRBV2, the J gene TRBJ2-3, with 8 bases aligning to TRBD2. The ends lost 8 bases at V and 5 bases at J; junction bases unmatched: 9. Germline-derived CDR1 and CDR2 are SNHLY and FYNNEI. This CDR3 comprises 14 residues. The CDR3 reads CASVALAAIDTQYF. The CDR3 nucleotides are TGTGCCAGCGTCGCACTAGCGGCGATAGATACGCAGTATTTT.

This clone was seen a single time. This chain connects TRBV28 to TRBJ2-3; TRBD1 agrees at 7 bases. The junction had 11 bases not matched to a gene; V was cut back by 6 bases and J by 8 bases. This CDR3 spans 14 amino acids. From germline, CDR1 is MDHEN and CDR2 SYDVKM. The CDR3: CASRPGTERGTQYF. The DNA of the CDR3 is TGTGCCAGCAGGCCCGGGACAGAGCGCGGTACGCAGTATTTT. Full variable domain (outside the CDR3, taken from reference TRBV28 and TRBJ2-3): DVKVTQSSRYLVKRTGEKVFLECVQDMDHENMFWYRQDPGLGLRLIYFSYDVKMKEKGDIPEGYSVSREKKERFSLILESASTNQTSMYLCASRPGTERGTQYFGPGTRLTVL.

The chain couples TRBV7-9 to TRBJ2-7; 9 bases are shared with TRBD2. With V trimmed by 4 bases and J by 0 bases, 4 bases remained unmatched. CDR1 and CDR2 (germline): SEHNR, FQNEAQ (reference sequence). This CDR3 is 15 amino acids long. CDR3 sequence (DNA): TGTGCCAGCAGCTCTAGCGGGGCCTTCTCCTACGAGCAGTACTTC. It encodes CASSSSGAFSYEQYF.

The chain carries TRBV19 and TRBJ2-1, with TRBD2 identical over 12 bases. Germline lookup yields CDR1 LNHDA and CDR2 SQIVND (reference sequence). Unmatched junction bases numbered 7, after V lost 3 bases and J lost 4 bases. The CDR3 runs to 17 residues. The CDR3 region has the DNA TGTGCCAGTAGTATTTCCCTGACTAGCGGGAGATACAATGAGCAGTTCTTC. Translation: CASSISLTSGRYNEQFF.